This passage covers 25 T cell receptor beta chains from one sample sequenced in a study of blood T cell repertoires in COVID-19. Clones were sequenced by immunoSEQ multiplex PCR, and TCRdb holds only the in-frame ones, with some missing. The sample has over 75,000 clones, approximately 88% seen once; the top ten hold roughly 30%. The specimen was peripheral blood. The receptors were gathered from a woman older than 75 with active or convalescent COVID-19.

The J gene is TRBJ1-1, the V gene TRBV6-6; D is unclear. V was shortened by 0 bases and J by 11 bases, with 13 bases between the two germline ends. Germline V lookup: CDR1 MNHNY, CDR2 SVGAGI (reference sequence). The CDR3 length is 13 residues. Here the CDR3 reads CASSYSGPYSAFF. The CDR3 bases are TGTGCCAGCAGTTACTCGGGCCCCTATTCTGCTTTCTTT.

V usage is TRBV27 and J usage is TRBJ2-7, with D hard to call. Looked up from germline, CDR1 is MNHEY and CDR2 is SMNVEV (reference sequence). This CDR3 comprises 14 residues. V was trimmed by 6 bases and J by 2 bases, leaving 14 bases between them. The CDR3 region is CASRIGITAYEQYF. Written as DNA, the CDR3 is TGTGCCAGCAGAATTGGTATTACAGCCTACGAGCAGTACTTC.

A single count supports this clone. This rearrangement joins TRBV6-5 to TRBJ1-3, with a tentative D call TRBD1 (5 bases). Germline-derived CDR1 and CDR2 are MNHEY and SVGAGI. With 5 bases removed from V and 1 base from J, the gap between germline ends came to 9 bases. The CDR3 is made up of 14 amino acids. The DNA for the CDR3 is TGTGCCAGCAGTCCCGCAGGGTCTGGAAACACCATATATTTT. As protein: CASSPAGSGNTIYF.

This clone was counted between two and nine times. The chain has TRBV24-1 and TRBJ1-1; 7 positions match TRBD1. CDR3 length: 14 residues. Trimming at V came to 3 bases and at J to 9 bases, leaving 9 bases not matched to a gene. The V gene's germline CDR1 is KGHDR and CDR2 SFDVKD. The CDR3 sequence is CATSDPDRVRQAFF. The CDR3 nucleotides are TGTGCCACCAGTGATCCCGACAGGGTTCGGCAAGCTTTCTTT.

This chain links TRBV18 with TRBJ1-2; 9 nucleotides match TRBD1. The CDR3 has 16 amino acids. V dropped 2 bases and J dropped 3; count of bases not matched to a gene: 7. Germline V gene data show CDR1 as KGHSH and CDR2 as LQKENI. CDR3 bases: TGTGCCAGCTCACCAGTCCCGGGACAGGGTGACTATGGCTACACCTTC. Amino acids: CASSPVPGQGDYGYTF.

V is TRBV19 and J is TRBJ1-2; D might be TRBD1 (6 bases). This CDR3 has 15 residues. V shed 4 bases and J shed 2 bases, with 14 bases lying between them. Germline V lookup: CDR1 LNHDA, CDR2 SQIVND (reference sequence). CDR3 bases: TGTGCCAGTAGTACACAGGGTTTGTGGAACTATGGCTACACCTTC. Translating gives CASSTQGLWNYGYTF. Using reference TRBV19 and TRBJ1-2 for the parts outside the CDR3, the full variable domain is DGGITQSPKYLFRKEGQNVTLSCEQNLNHDAMYWYRQDPGQGLRLIYYSQIVNDFQKGDIAEGYSVSREKKESFPLTVTSAQKNPTAFYLCASSTQGLWNYGYTFGSGTRLTVV.

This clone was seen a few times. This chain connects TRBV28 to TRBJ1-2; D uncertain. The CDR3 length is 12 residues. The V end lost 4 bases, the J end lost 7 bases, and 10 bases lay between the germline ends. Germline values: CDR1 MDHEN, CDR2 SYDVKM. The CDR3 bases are TGTGCCAGCAGTTCGGAGAGCGTTGGCTACACCTTC. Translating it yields CASSSESVGYTF.

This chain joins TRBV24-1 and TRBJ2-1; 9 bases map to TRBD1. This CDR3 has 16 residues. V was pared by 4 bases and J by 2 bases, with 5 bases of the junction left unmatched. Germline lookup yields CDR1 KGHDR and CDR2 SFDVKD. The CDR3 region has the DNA TGTGCCACCAGTGACCCGACAGGGGGGGCCTACAATGAGCAGTTCTTC. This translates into CATSDPTGGAYNEQFF.

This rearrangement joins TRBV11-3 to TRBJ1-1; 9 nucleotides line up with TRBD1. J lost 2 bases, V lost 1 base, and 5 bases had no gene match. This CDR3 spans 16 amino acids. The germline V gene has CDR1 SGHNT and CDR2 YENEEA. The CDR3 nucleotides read TGTGCCAGCAGCTTAGGGTCGGGACAGGGAAACACTGAAGCTTTCTTT. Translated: CASSLGSGQGNTEAFF.

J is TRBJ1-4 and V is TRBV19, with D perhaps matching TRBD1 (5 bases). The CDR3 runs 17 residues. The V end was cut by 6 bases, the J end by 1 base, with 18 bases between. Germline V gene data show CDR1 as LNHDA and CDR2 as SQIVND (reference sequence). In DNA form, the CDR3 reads TGTGCCAGTAGAGGATCAGGGAGGTTGGGAACTAATGAAAAACTGTTTTTT. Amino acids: CASRGSGRLGTNEKLFF.

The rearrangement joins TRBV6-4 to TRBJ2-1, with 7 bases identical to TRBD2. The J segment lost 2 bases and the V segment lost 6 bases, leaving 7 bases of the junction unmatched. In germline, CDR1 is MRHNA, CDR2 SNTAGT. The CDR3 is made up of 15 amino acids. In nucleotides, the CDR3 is TGTGCCAGCAGCCCTCGACTAGCAACCTACAATGAGCAGTTCTTC. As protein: CASSPRLATYNEQFF.

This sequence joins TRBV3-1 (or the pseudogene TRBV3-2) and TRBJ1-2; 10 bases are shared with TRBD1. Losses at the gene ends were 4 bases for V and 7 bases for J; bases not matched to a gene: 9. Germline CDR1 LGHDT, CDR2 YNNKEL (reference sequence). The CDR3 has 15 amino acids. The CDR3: CASSRSGQGRSGYTF. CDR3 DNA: TGTGCCAGCAGCCGATCGGGACAGGGGAGGAGTGGCTACACCTTC.

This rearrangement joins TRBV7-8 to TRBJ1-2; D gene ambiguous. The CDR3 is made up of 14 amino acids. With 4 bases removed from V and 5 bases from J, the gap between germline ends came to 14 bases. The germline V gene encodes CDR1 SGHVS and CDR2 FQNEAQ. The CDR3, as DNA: TGTGCCAGCAGCTATGACGGAAGGCGGTATGGCTACACCTTC. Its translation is CASSYDGRRYGYTF. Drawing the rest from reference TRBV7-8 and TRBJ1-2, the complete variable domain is GAGVSQSPRYKVAKRGQDVALRCDPISGHVSLFWYQQALGQGPEFLTYFQNEAQLDKSGLPSDRFFAERPEGSVSTLKIQRTQQEDSAVYLCASSYDGRRYGYTFGSGTRLTVV.

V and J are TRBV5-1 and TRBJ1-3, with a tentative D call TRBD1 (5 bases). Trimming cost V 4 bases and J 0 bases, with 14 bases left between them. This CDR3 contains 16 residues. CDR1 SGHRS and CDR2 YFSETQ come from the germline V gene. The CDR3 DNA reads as TGCGCCAGCAGCCTTACAGGACGGACCTCTGGAAACACCATATATTTT. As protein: CASSLTGRTSGNTIYF.

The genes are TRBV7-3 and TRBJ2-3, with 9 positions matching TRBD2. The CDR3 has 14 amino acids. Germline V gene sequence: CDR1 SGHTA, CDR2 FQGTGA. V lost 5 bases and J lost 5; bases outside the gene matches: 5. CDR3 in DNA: TGTGCCAGCAGCGGGGCGGGAGGGTTAGATACGCAGTATTTT. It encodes CASSGAGGLDTQYF.

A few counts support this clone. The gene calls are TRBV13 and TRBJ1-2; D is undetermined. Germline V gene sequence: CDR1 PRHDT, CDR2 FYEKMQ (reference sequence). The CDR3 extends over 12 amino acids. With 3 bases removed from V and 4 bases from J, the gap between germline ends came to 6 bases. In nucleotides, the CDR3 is TGTGCCAGCAGCTTGGAGGCCTATGGCTACACCTTC. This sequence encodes CASSLEAYGYTF. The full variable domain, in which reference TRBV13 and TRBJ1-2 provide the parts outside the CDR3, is AAGVIQSPRHLIKEKRETATLKCYPIPRHDTVYWYQQGPGQDPQFLISFYEKMQSDKGSIPDRFSAQQFSDYHSELNMSSLELGDSALYFCASSLEAYGYTFGSGTRLTVV.

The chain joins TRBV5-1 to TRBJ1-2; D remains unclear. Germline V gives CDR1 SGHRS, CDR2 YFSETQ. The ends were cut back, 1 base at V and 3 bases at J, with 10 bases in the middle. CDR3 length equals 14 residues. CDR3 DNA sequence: TGCGCCAGCAGCTTGTATGGAGTAGACTATGGCTACACCTTC. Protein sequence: CASSLYGVDYGYTF. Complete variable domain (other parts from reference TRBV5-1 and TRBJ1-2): KAGVTQTPRYLIKTRGQQVTLSCSPISGHRSVSWYQQTPGQGLQFLFEYFSETQRNKGNFPGRFSGRQFSNSRSEMNVSTLELGDSALYLCASSLYGVDYGYTFGSGTRLTVV.

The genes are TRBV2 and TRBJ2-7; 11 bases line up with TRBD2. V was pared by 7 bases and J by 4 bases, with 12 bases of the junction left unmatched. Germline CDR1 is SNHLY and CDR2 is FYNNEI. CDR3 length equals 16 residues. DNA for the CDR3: TGTGCCAGCACCACCCAGCGTGCTAGCGGGGGGTACGAGCAGTACTTC. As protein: CASTTQRASGGYEQYF. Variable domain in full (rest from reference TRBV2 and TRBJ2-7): EPEVTQTPSHQVTQMGQEVILRCVPISNHLYFYWYRQILGQKVEFLVSFYNNEISEKSEIFDDQFSVERPDGSNFTLKIRSTKLEDSAMYFCASTTQRASGGYEQYFGPGTRLTVT.

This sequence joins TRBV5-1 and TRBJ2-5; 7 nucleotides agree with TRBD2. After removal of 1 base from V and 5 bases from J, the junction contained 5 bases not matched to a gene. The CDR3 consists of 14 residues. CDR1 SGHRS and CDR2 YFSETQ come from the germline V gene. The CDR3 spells CASSLYGGLETQYF. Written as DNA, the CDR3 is TGCGCCAGCAGCTTGTACGGGGGGTTGGAGACCCAGTACTTC.

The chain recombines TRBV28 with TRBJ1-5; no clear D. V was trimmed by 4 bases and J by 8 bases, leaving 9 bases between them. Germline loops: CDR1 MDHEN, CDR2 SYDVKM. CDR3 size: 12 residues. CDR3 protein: CASSYPTEPQHF. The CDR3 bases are TGTGCCAGCAGTTACCCGACTGAGCCCCAGCATTTT.

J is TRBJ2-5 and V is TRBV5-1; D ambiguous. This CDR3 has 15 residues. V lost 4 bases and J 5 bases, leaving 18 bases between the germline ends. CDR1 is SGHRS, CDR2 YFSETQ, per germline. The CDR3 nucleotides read TGCGCCAGCAGCCTACAGTCTTCGGAACAGGAGACCCAGTACTTC. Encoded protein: CASSLQSSEQETQYF.

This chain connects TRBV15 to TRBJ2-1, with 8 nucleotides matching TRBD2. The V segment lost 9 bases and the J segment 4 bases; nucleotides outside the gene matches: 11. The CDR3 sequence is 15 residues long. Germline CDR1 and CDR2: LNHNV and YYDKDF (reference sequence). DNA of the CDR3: TGTGCCACGAGCCGCGGGGGGCCCAAATACAATGAGCAGTTCTTC. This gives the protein CATSRGGPKYNEQFF.

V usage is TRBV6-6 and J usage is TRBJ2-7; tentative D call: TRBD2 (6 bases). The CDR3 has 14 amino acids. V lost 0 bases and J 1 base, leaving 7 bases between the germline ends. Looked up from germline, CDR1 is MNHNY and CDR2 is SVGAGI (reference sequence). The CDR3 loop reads CASSYSRGSYEQYF. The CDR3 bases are TGTGCCAGCAGTTACTCCCGGGGGTCCTACGAGCAGTACTTC.

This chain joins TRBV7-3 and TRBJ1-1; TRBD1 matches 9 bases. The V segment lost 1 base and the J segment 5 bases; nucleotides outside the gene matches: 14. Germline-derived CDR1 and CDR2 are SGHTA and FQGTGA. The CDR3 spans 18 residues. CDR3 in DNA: TGTGCCAGCAGCTTAAAGTCGACAGGGGGATTCGATTTGACTGAAGCTTTCTTT. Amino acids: CASSLKSTGGFDLTEAFF.

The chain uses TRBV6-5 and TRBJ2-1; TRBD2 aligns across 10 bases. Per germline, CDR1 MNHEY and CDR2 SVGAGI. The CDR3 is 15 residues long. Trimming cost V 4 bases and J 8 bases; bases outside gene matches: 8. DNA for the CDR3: TGTGCCAGCAGTTCCCCGGGACTAGCGATCGATGAGCAGTTCTTC. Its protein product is CASSSPGLAIDEQFF.